The 3 T cell receptor beta chains given below trace back to one sample, sequenced in a study of spatial heterogeneity in lung cancer. Each CDR3 protein gets one entry after TCRdb re-called the 5' RACE reads with MiXCR. Of under 15,000 distinct CDR3 sequences listed, approximately 5% are singletons. Time point specified: sample taken at primary tumor resection. Whole RNA came from tumor, nontumor lung or frozen PBMC and was sequenced without being sorted. This specimen was lung tumor tissue, taken at surgery. These receptors were obtained from a human donor with early-stage non-small cell lung cancer.

Remarks on this clonotype: For a library built for alpha chains, this beta chain is a stray read; little rests on its size. DNA for the CDR3: TGTGCCAGCAGCTTAAACGGCGGGAACTATGGCTACACCTTC. Translated: CASSLNGGNYGYTF. The chain carries TRBV7-3 and TRBJ1-2; unclear D gene. The ends were cut back, 1 base at V and 2 bases at J, with 8 bases in the middle. The CDR3 extends over 14 amino acids. Per the germline V gene, CDR1 is SGHTA and CDR2 is FQGTGA.

Many counts were recorded for this clonotype. For a library built for alpha chains, this beta chain is a stray read; little rests on its size. J is TRBJ2-4 and V is TRBV7-3; tentatively, D is TRBD2 (5 bases). This CDR3 has 15 amino acids. The V gene lost 0 bases and the J gene lost 0 bases, with 6 bases spanning the gap. Looked up from germline, CDR1 is SGHTA and CDR2 is FQGTGA. The CDR3 DNA reads TGTGCCAGCAGCTTAACCCGGGGAGCCAAAAACATTCAGTACTTC. This translates into CASSLTRGAKNIQYF.

Notes on this clonotype: This beta chain slipped into a library made for alpha chains as a stray read, so its size is not meaningful. The chain carries TRBV28 and TRBJ1-2; D gene uncertain. Germline CDR1 reads MDHEN; CDR2 reads SYDVKM. Trimming took 2 bases from V and 7 from J, leaving 8 bases between them. The length of the CDR3 is 12 residues. CDR3 coding DNA: TGTGCCAGCAGTTTAGGGGTGCGTGGCTACACCTTC. Amino acid sequence: CASSLGVRGYTF.